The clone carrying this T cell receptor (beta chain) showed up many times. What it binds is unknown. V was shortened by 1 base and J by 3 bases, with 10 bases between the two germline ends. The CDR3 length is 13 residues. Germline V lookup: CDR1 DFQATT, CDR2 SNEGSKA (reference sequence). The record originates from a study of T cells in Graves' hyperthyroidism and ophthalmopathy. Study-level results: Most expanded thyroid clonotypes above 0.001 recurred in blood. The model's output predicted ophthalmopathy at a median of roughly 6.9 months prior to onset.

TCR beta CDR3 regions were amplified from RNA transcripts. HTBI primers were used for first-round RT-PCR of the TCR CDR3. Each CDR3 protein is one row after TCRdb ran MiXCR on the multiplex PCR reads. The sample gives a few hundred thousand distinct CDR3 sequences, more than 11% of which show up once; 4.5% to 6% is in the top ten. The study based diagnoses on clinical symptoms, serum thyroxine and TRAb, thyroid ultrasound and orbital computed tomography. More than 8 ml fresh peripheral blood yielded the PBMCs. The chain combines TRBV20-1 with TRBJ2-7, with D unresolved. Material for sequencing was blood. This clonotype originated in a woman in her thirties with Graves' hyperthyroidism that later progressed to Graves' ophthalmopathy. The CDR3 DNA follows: TGCAGTGCTAGAGGGCTCTTTGACTACGAGCAGTACTTC. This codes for CSARGLFDYEQYF.